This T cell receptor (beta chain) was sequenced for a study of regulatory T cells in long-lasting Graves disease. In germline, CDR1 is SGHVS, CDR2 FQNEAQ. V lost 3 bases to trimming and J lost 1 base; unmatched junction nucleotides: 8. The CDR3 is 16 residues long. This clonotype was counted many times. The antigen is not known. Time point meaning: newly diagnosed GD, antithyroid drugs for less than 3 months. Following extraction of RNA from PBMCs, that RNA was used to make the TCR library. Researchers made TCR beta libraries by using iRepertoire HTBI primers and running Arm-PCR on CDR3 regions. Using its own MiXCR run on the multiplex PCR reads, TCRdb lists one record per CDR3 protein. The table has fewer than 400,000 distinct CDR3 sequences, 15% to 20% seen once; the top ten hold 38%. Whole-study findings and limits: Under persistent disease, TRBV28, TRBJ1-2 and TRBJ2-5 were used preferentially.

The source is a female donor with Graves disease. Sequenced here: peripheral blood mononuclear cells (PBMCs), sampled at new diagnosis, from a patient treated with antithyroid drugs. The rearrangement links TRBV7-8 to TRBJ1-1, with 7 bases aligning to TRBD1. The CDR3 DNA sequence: TGTGCCAGCAGCTTCCCCACAGGGGCTGGGAACACTGAAGCTTTCTTT. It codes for CASSFPTGAGNTEAFF.